These T cell receptor beta chains were read from a single sample in a study of shared clonotypes between healthy human individuals. Clones were sequenced by immunoSEQ multiplex PCR, and TCRdb holds only the in-frame ones, with some missing. The repertoire has around 2.5 million clones, under 95% of them found once; the top ten carry approximately 0.35%. The sequencing sample was made of naive CD4+ T cells from PBMCs. Source of these receptors: a man between 18 and 35 years old in good health. Some clones in this sample may be carry-over from other donors' samples. The CDR3 runs from the conserved cysteine through the conserved F or W. D genes are given only for firm matches. Clone size appears in some rows only: once, few, many, or a class for an expanded clone.

clone size: NA
V gene: TRBV20-1
J gene: TRBJ2-3
D gene: NA
CDR3 protein: CSARLEYTQYF
CDR3 DNA: TGCAGTGCTAGGCTGGAATATACGCAGTATTTT

clone size: NA
V gene: TRBV18
J gene: TRBJ1-3
D gene: NA
CDR3 protein: CASSPTFQSRNTIYF
CDR3 DNA: TGTGCCAGCTCACCAACCTTCCAGAGTCGAAACACCATATATTTT

clone size: NA
V gene: TRBV5-3
J gene: TRBJ1-1
D gene: NA
CDR3 protein: CARSPTPSGQPIPFF
CDR3 DNA: TGTGCCAGAAGCCCCACCCCGTCCGGGCAACCTATTCCTTTCTTT

clone size: NA
V gene: TRBV7-3
J gene: TRBJ2-1
D gene: NA
CDR3 protein: CASSPGGAAYNEQFF
CDR3 DNA: TGTGCCAGCAGCCCAGGTGGGGCCGCCTACAATGAGCAGTTCTTC

clone size: NA
V gene: TRBV30
J gene: TRBJ2-2
D gene: NA
CDR3 protein: CAWSDDGTQTGTGELFF
CDR3 DNA: TGTGCCTGGAGTGACGATGGGACGCAGACGGGCACCGGGGAGCTGTTTTTT

clone size: once
V gene: TRBV6-1
J gene: TRBJ2-5
D gene: NA
CDR3 protein: CASSAEGIPQYF
CDR3 DNA: TGTGCCAGCAGTGCCGAGGGGATACCCCAGTACTTC

clone size: NA
V gene: TRBV6-1
J gene: TRBJ2-2
D gene: NA
CDR3 protein: CASSEVRYTGELFF
CDR3 DNA: TGTGCCAGCAGTGAAGTACGGTACACCGGGGAGCTGTTTTTT

clone size: NA
V gene: TRBV5-4
J gene: TRBJ1-1
D gene: NA
CDR3 protein: CASSQGAGGGFGTEAFF
CDR3 DNA: TGTGCCAGCAGCCAAGGAGCTGGGGGTGGTTTTGGCACTGAAGCTTTCTTT

clone size: NA
V gene: TRBV6-1
J gene: TRBJ1-4
D gene: NA
CDR3 protein: CASSDDSHNEKLFF
CDR3 DNA: TGTGCCAGCAGTGATGACAGCCATAATGAAAAACTGTTTTTT

clone size: NA
V gene: TRBV27
J gene: TRBJ2-1
D gene: NA
CDR3 protein: CASSLFPDSGTAEQFF
CDR3 DNA: TGTGCCAGCAGTTTATTTCCTGATAGCGGAACCGCGGAGCAGTTCTTC

clone size: NA
V gene: TRBV7-2
J gene: TRBJ2-6
D gene: NA
CDR3 protein: CASSLNGRPGANVLTF
CDR3 DNA: TGTGCCAGCAGCTTAAACGGCCGCCCTGGGGCCAACGTCCTGACTTTC

clone size: once
V gene: TRBV5-4
J gene: TRBJ2-6
D gene: NA
CDR3 protein: CASSFLVRSPIGANVLTF
CDR3 DNA: TGTGCCAGCAGCTTTCTGGTTCGCTCGCCCATCGGGGCCAACGTCCTGACTTTC

clone size: NA
V gene: TRBV5-1
J gene: TRBJ1-4
D gene: NA
CDR3 protein: CASSRGLSEGGNEKLFF
CDR3 DNA: TGCGCCAGCAGCAGAGGTTTGTCGGAAGGGGGTAATGAAAAACTGTTTTTT

clone size: NA
V gene: TRBV2
J gene: TRBJ1-2
D gene: NA
CDR3 protein: CASSEGVLAYGYTF
CDR3 DNA: TGTGCCAGCAGTGAAGGAGTGTTGGCCTATGGCTACACCTTC

clone size: NA
V gene: TRBV5-1
J gene: TRBJ2-6
D gene: NA
CDR3 protein: CASSLAGGSGANVLTF
CDR3 DNA: TGCGCCAGCAGCTTGGCCGGCGGGTCTGGGGCCAACGTCCTGACTTTC

clone size: NA
V gene: TRBV2
J gene: TRBJ1-2
D gene: NA
CDR3 protein: CASPGGLGGYTF
CDR3 DNA: TGTGCCAGCCCCGGGGGATTGGGTGGCTACACCTTC

clone size: NA
V gene: TRBV21-1
J gene: TRBJ2-3
D gene: NA
CDR3 protein: CASSPPHRREGDSSTDTQYF
CDR3 DNA: TGTGCCAGCAGCCCCCCCCACCGACGGGAGGGAGATTCTAGCACAGATACGCAGTATTTT

clone size: once
V gene: TRBV2
J gene: TRBJ1-1
D gene: TRBD1
CDR3 protein: CASSARDRGTEAFF
CDR3 DNA: TGTGCCAGCAGTGCCCGTGACAGGGGGACTGAAGCTTTCTTT

clone size: once
V gene: TRBV28
J gene: TRBJ1-1
D gene: TRBD1
CDR3 protein: CASTPTGPMNTEAFF
CDR3 DNA: TGTGCCAGCACCCCGACAGGGCCCATGAACACTGAAGCTTTCTTT

clone size: NA
V gene: TRBV7-2
J gene: TRBJ2-3
D gene: NA
CDR3 protein: CASRGGSSTDTQYF
CDR3 DNA: TGTGCCAGCAGGGGAGGATCTAGCACAGATACGCAGTATTTT

clone size: NA
V gene: TRBV28
J gene: TRBJ1-5
D gene: NA
CDR3 protein: CANSRIGQPQHF
CDR3 DNA: TGTGCCAACAGTAGGATTGGTCAGCCCCAGCATTTT

clone size: NA
V gene: TRBV4-1
J gene: TRBJ2-3
D gene: NA
CDR3 protein: CASSQRWGADTQYF
CDR3 DNA: TGCGCCAGCAGCCAACGCTGGGGAGCAGATACGCAGTATTTT

clone size: NA
V gene: TRBV7-8
J gene: TRBJ2-7
D gene: NA
CDR3 protein: CASSPVGQPPYEQYF
CDR3 DNA: TGTGCCAGCAGCCCTGTCGGGCAGCCCCCCTACGAGCAGTACTTC

clone size: NA
V gene: TRBV14
J gene: TRBJ1-5
D gene: NA
CDR3 protein: CASSQGPLNQPQHF
CDR3 DNA: TGTGCCAGCAGCCAAGGCCCGCTGAATCAGCCCCAGCATTTT

clone size: NA
V gene: TRBV7-6
J gene: TRBJ2-7
D gene: NA
CDR3 protein: CASSRTGGTEQYF
CDR3 DNA: TGTGCCAGCAGCAGAACGGGCGGGACCGAGCAGTACTTC

clone size: NA
V gene: TRBV29-1
J gene: TRBJ1-1
D gene: NA
CDR3 protein: CSVSLNTEAFF
CDR3 DNA: TGCAGCGTTTCCCTGAACACTGAAGCTTTCTTT

clone size: NA
V gene: TRBV9
J gene: TRBJ1-4
D gene: TRBD1
CDR3 protein: CASSDMGTGGEKLFF
CDR3 DNA: TGTGCCAGCAGCGACATGGGGACAGGTGGAGAAAAACTGTTTTTT

clone size: NA
V gene: TRBV6-6
J gene: TRBJ2-7
D gene: TRBD2
CDR3 protein: CASRERTSSSYEQYF
CDR3 DNA: TGTGCCAGCAGAGAACGGACTAGTAGTTCCTACGAGCAGTACTTC

clone size: NA
V gene: TRBV7-2
J gene: TRBJ2-1
D gene: NA
CDR3 protein: CASSFDPPIGFF
CDR3 DNA: TGTGCCAGCAGCTTTGACCCGCCCATAGGGTTCTTC

clone size: NA
V gene: TRBV19
J gene: TRBJ2-3
D gene: NA
CDR3 protein: CASSIGREPGTQYF
CDR3 DNA: TGTGCCAGTAGTATTGGTCGAGAACCGGGTACGCAGTATTTT

clone size: NA
V gene: TRBV5-6
J gene: TRBJ1-2
D gene: NA
CDR3 protein: CASSIREGYGYTF
CDR3 DNA: TGTGCCAGCAGCATCAGGGAGGGCTATGGCTACACCTTC

clone size: NA
V gene: TRBV4-2
J gene: TRBJ2-3
D gene: TRBD2
CDR3 protein: CASSQGGTSGSWDTQYF
CDR3 DNA: TGTGCCAGCAGCCAAGGGGGGACTAGCGGGAGCTGGGATACGCAGTATTTT

clone size: NA
V gene: TRBV5-1
J gene: TRBJ2-3
D gene: TRBD1
CDR3 protein: CASSLGTGKQYF
CDR3 DNA: TGCGCCAGCAGCTTGGGGACAGGGAAGCAGTATTTT

clone size: NA
V gene: TRBV28
J gene: TRBJ1-5
D gene: TRBD1
CDR3 protein: CASSPGDRGSNQPQHF
CDR3 DNA: TGTGCCAGCAGTCCCGGGGACAGGGGAAGCAATCAGCCCCAGCATTTT

clone size: NA
V gene: TRBV7-2
J gene: TRBJ2-7
D gene: TRBD2
CDR3 protein: CASSPGSGSYEQYF
CDR3 DNA: TGTGCCAGCAGCCCCGGAAGCGGGAGCTACGAGCAGTACTTC

clone size: NA
V gene: TRBV6-5
J gene: TRBJ2-7
D gene: TRBD2
CDR3 protein: CASRMASGYEQYF
CDR3 DNA: TGTGCCAGCAGGATGGCTAGCGGCTACGAGCAGTACTTC

clone size: once
V gene: TRBV7-8
J gene: TRBJ2-1
D gene: NA
CDR3 protein: CASAEGPHEQFF
CDR3 DNA: TGTGCCAGCGCCGAAGGCCCCCATGAGCAGTTCTTC

clone size: NA
V gene: TRBV19
J gene: TRBJ2-4
D gene: NA
CDR3 protein: CASSWGRNIQYF
CDR3 DNA: TGTGCCAGTAGTTGGGGGAGGAACATTCAGTACTTC

clone size: NA
V gene: TRBV5-1
J gene: TRBJ2-3
D gene: NA
CDR3 protein: CASSLGIANTDTQYF
CDR3 DNA: TGCGCCAGCAGCTTGGGAATAGCGAACACAGATACGCAGTATTTT

clone size: NA
V gene: TRBV9
J gene: TRBJ2-1
D gene: NA
CDR3 protein: CASSAGGRNEQFF
CDR3 DNA: TGTGCCAGCAGCGCCGGGGGCCGCAATGAGCAGTTCTTC

clone size: NA
V gene: TRBV2
J gene: TRBJ1-2
D gene: NA
CDR3 protein: CASSVQRGAVYGYTF
CDR3 DNA: TGTGCCAGCAGTGTACAGAGGGGGGCCGTCTATGGCTACACCTTC